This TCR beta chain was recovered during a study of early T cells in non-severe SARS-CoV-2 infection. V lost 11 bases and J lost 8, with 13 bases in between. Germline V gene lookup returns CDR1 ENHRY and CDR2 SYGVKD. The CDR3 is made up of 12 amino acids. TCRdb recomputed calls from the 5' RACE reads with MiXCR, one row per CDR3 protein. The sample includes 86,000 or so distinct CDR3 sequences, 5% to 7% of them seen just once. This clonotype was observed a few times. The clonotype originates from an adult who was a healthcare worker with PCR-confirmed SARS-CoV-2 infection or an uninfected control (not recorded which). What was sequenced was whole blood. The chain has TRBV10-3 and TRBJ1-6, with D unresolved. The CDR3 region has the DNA TGTGCCGCGAGCGAGGCCCATTCACCCCTCCACTTT. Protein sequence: CAASEAHSPLHF.